The 29 T cell receptor beta chains presented below share a single source sample, sequenced in a study of metastatic and nonmetastatic thyroid tumors. TCRdb re-processed the PCR reads through MiXCR. The sample has around 41,000 clones, 25% to 35% seen once. No patient had received any treatment before thyroid surgery. The sample consisted of blood. Receptors originate from a male donor with papillary thyroid cancer or a benign thyroid nodule (not recorded which). Some clones in this sample may be carry-over from other donors' samples.

This clone was seen at least ten times. It may be a read error: a sequence one base away is much more abundant. The J gene is TRBJ2-2, the V gene TRBV5-1; 7 bases line up with TRBD1. The V gene's germline CDR1 is SGHRS and CDR2 YFSETQ. This CDR3 comprises 15 residues. The CDR3, as DNA: TGCGCCAGCAGCTTCGGGACAGCGAACACCGGGGAGCTGCTTTTT. Translated, it gives CASSFGTANTGELLF.

This clone was observed at least ten times. The V and J genes are TRBV20-1 and TRBJ2-1, with D perhaps matching TRBD1 or TRBD2 (5 bases each). This CDR3 comprises 15 residues. Germline V gene sequence: CDR1 DFQATT, CDR2 SNEGSKA (reference sequence). V dropped 1 base and J dropped 8 bases, with 18 bases sitting between them. CDR3 nucleotide sequence: TGCAGTGCTAGAGCCGGGACCTTAGCCGTCGATGAGCAGTTCTTC. Protein product: CSARAGTLAVDEQFF.

In this sample, this clone turned up a few times. The chain joins TRBV28 to TRBJ1-6; D gene unclear. Germline V gives CDR1 MDHEN, CDR2 SYDVKM. This CDR3 is 13 amino acids long. The V and J ends lost 6 bases and 12 bases respectively, with 15 bases between them. The CDR3 loop is CASSQPRYLPLHF. The DNA for the CDR3 is TGTGCCAGCAGCCAGCCCAGGTATTTACCCCTCCACTTT.

Many counts were recorded for this clone. Just one base apart from a much larger clone, this may be a read error. The V and J genes are TRBV6-1 and TRBJ2-5; a weak D match, TRBD2 (6 bases). The CDR3 loop spans 16 amino acids. In germline, CDR1 is MNHNS, CDR2 SASEGT. The CDR3 reads CASSPGTLIRQETQHF. The CDR3 nucleotides are TGTGCCAGCAGCCCCGGGACTCTTATAAGGCAAGAGACCCAGCACTTC.

This clone was seen a few times. V and J are TRBV6-2 or TRBV6-3 and TRBJ2-7; weak D call: TRBD1 (6 bases). Per germline, CDR1 MNHEY and CDR2 SVGEGT. The germline V and J ends were trimmed by 0 bases and 4 bases, with 16 bases remaining between them. The CDR3 spans 16 residues. CDR3 nucleotides: TGTGCCAGCAGTTACTCGACGGGGAAAGGGGGTTACGAGCAGTACTTC. Translated: CASSYSTGKGGYEQYF.

As regards this clone: A read error is likely, as this CDR3 ends without the conserved phenylalanine or tryptophan. The chain couples TRBV20-1 to TRBJ2-3; tentative D call: TRBD2 (6 bases). In germline, CDR1 is DFQATT, CDR2 SNEGSKA (reference sequence). This CDR3 region has 16 residues. V lost 6 bases and J 5 bases, leaving 24 bases between the germline ends. The CDR3 protein is CSAIPGTLDFGDTQYI. The DNA for the CDR3 is TGCAGTGCAATACCGGGGACTCTGGATTTTGGAGATACGCAGTATATT.

This clone has at least ten counts. The chain links TRBV3-1 to TRBJ2-7, with 9 bases aligning to TRBD1. The CDR3 has 16 amino acids. Trimming at V came to 1 base and at J to 6 bases, leaving 10 bases not matched to a gene. Germline CDR1 LGHDT, CDR2 YNNKEL (reference sequence). CDR3 nucleotide sequence: TGTGCCAGCAGCCAAGTCGGGGGGACAGGGTCAGTCGAGCAGTACTTC. Protein sequence: CASSQVGGTGSVEQYF.

This clone was seen many times. The chain is built from TRBV28 and TRBJ1-1; the match to TRBD1 covers 9 bases. From germline, CDR1 is MDHEN and CDR2 SYDVKM. This CDR3 is built from 13 residues. V lost 5 bases, J lost 10 bases, and 8 bases stayed unmatched. Here the CDR3 reads CASSLQGARGAFF. Written as DNA, the CDR3 is TGTGCCAGCAGTCTACAGGGGGCCCGGGGAGCTTTCTTT.

The chain is built from TRBV7-9 and TRBJ2-1, with D perhaps TRBD1 (6 bases). The CDR3 runs 14 residues. Germline V CDR1 and CDR2: SEHNR, FQNEAQ (reference sequence). Trimming left V 6 bases short and J 8 bases short, with 17 bases between. The CDR3 bases are TGTGCCAGCAGTTACTCGACAGGCCGAGATGAGCAGTTCTTC. This codes for CASSYSTGRDEQFF.

This clone was detected many times. The genes are TRBV4-1 and TRBJ2-3; TRBD2 agrees at 14 bases. The CDR3 extends over 17 amino acids. V gave up 2 bases and J gave up 1 base; unmatched junction bases: 2. CDR1 is MGHRA and CDR2 is YSYEKL in the germline V gene. The CDR3 nucleotides are TGCGCCAGCAGCCAACAGGGACTAGCGGGGGGCACAGATACGCAGTATTTT. Its protein product is CASSQQGLAGGTDTQYF.

The chain uses TRBV20-1 and TRBJ2-7; maybe TRBD2 (6 bases). CDR1 and CDR2 from the germline V gene are DFQATT and SNEGSKA (reference sequence). This CDR3 has 12 residues. V lost 8 bases to trimming and J lost 2 bases, with 13 bases between them. CDR3 DNA: TGCAGTTCCACGGGGGAAACCTACGAGCAGTACTTC. Its translation is CSSTGETYEQYF.

The chain is built from TRBV18 and TRBJ2-7; the D is unclear. Germline CDR1 KGHSH, CDR2 LQKENI. Trimming shortened V by 4 bases and J by 2 bases, and 9 bases separated the two germline ends. This CDR3 contains 13 residues. The CDR3 sequence: CASSLSAPYEQYF. CDR3 bases: TGTGCCAGCTCACTCAGCGCGCCCTACGAGCAGTACTTC.

The V gene is TRBV11-2, the J gene TRBJ2-1; 12 nucleotides line up with TRBD2. Unmatched junction bases numbered 8, after V lost 5 bases and J lost 12 bases. This CDR3 is 14 amino acids long. Per germline, CDR1 SGHAT and CDR2 FQNNGV. The CDR3 region is CASSPPTSGGGQFF. In nucleotides, the CDR3 is TGTGCCAGCAGCCCCCCGACTAGCGGGGGAGGGCAGTTCTTC.

This clone occurred a few times. V gene TRBV12-5 combines with J gene TRBJ1-5; D ambiguous. Germline CDR1 and CDR2: LGHNT and FRNRAP. Trimming removed 1 base at V and 1 base at J, with 14 bases between. CDR3 length: 17 amino acids. CDR3 nucleotides: TGTGCTAGTGGTTTGGCATTCAGAGTGAGGAGCAATCAGCCCCAGCATTTT. Translating gives CASGLAFRVRSNQPQHF. The full variable domain, completed using reference TRBV12-5 and TRBJ1-5, is DARVTQTPRHKVTEMGQEVTMRCQPILGHNTVFWYRQTMMQGLELLAYFRNRAPLDDSGMPKDRFSAEMPDATLATLKIQPSEPRDSAVYFCASGLAFRVRSNQPQHFGDGTRLSIL.

This clone was recorded many times. V and J are TRBV7-9 and TRBJ2-1; D is tentatively TRBD1 or TRBD2 (5 bases each). Germline assignment: CDR1 SEHNR and CDR2 FQNEAQ (reference sequence). V lost 0 bases and J 2 bases, leaving 11 bases between the germline ends. This CDR3 comprises 16 residues. The DNA for the CDR3 is TGTGCCAGCAGCTTAGCCGGGACGGCTGCCTACAATGAGCAGTTCTTC. Translating gives CASSLAGTAAYNEQFF.

This clone was recorded a few times. This may come from a read error, since a much larger clone is one base off. This sample also contains other DNA sequences that code for the same CDR3. This sequence joins TRBV5-6 and TRBJ1-1; D unclear. The CDR3 spans 13 residues. Trimming cost V 8 bases and J 0 bases, with 11 bases left between them. Germline CDR1 reads SGHDT; CDR2 reads YYEEEE. The CDR3 coding sequence is TGTGCCAGTAGCCCTGACCTGAACACTGAAGCTTTCTTT. Amino acid sequence: CASSPDLNTEAFF.

The chain employs TRBV28 and TRBJ2-7; TRBD2 agrees at 9 bases. Germline V gives CDR1 MDHEN, CDR2 SYDVKM. The CDR3 loop spans 16 amino acids. The V segment lost 2 bases and the J segment 4 bases; nucleotides outside the gene matches: 9. The CDR3: CASSLTPSGIYYEQYF. The CDR3 coding sequence is TGTGCCAGCAGTTTAACGCCTAGCGGGATCTATTACGAGCAGTACTTC.

This clone has a count of ten or more. The CDR3 protein is CAWIPGLAGSRGETQYF. CDR3 in DNA: TGTGCCTGGATCCCGGGACTAGCGGGAAGTAGGGGGGAGACCCAGTACTTC. The rearrangement uses TRBV30 and TRBJ2-5; 13 bases align to TRBD2. Germline V CDR1 and CDR2: GTSNPN, SVGIG (reference sequence). The CDR3 has 17 amino acids. V trimming: 4 bases; J trimming: 5 bases; junction bases outside the gene matches: 13.

J is TRBJ2-1 and V is TRBV27, with 7 positions matching TRBD1. Germline V lookup: CDR1 MNHEY, CDR2 SMNVEV (reference sequence). V lost 2 bases to trimming and J lost 7 bases; unmatched junction nucleotides: 8. This CDR3 is built from 15 residues. Here the CDR3 DNA reads TGTGCCAGCAGTTTAGTAGGGGGCAGTGCTAATGAGCAGTTCTTC. It encodes CASSLVGGSANEQFF.

This clone was picked up many times. The genes are TRBV7-8 and TRBJ2-5, with TRBD1 identical over 8 bases. Trimming cost V 5 bases and J 5 bases; bases outside gene matches: 7. In germline, CDR1 is SGHVS, CDR2 FQNEAQ. There are 14 residues in the CDR3. The CDR3 sequence is CASSRQGSWETQYF. The CDR3, as DNA: TGTGCCAGCAGCCGACAGGGGAGCTGGGAGACCCAGTACTTC. The entire variable domain, with the rest obtained from reference TRBV7-8 and TRBJ2-5, is as follows: GAGVSQSPRYKVAKRGQDVALRCDPISGHVSLFWYQQALGQGPEFLTYFQNEAQLDKSGLPSDRFFAERPEGSVSTLKIQRTQQEDSAVYLCASSRQGSWETQYFGPGTRLLVL.

This clone was counted between two and nine times. A junction end diverges from the germline sequence, so it may reflect a read error. The chain joins TRBV6-4 to TRBJ2-1; unclear D gene. CDR1 is MRHNA, CDR2 SNTAGT, per germline. CDR3 length: 14 residues. This CDR3 is CASSDQAGANKQFF. CDR3 nucleotides: TGTGCCAGCAGTGATCAGGCAGGAGCCAATAAGCAGTTCTTC.

The chain uses TRBV7-2 and TRBJ2-3; tentatively, D is TRBD2 (6 bases). There are 14 residues in the CDR3. Germline V gene lookup returns CDR1 SGHTA and CDR2 FQGNSA. V shed 5 bases and J shed 10 bases, with 19 bases lying between them. CDR3 nucleotide sequence: TGTGCCAGCAGCGCCAGAATTACTAGCCCGTCGCAGTATTTT. Its translation is CASSARITSPSQYF. The full variable domain, completed using reference TRBV7-2 and TRBJ2-3, is GAGVSQSPSNKVTEKGKDVELRCDPISGHTALYWYRQSLGQGLEFLIYFQGNSAPDKSGLPSDRFSAERTGGSVSTLTIQRTQQEDSAVYLCASSARITSPSQYFGPGTRLTVL.

This clone was recorded many times. This chain uses TRBV10-2 with TRBJ2-7; 9 bases fit TRBD1. This CDR3 region has 16 residues. Germline-derived CDR1 and CDR2 are WSHSY and SAAADI. J was trimmed by 5 bases and V by 4 bases; bases with no gene match: 12. CDR3 protein: CASSAPGGQGPHEQYF. CDR3 DNA: TGCGCCAGCAGTGCCCCTGGGGGACAGGGTCCCCACGAGCAGTACTTC.

The V and J genes are TRBV24-1 and TRBJ2-3, with D perhaps matching TRBD1 (6 bases). The V end lost 9 bases, the J end lost 2 bases, and 14 bases lay between the germline ends. The V gene's germline CDR1 is KGHDR and CDR2 SFDVKD. The CDR3 contains 14 residues. The DNA of the CDR3 is TGTGCCACCGGAGGACAGACACACACAGATACGCAGTATTTT. It is translated as CATGGQTHTDTQYF.

This clone was seen ten or more times. The chain carries TRBV3-1 and TRBJ2-2; D remains unclear. The germline V gene has CDR1 LGHDT and CDR2 YNNKEL (reference sequence). This CDR3 comprises 15 residues. V was trimmed by 3 bases and J by 2 bases, leaving 10 bases between them. CDR3 amino acids: CASSQTTLNTGELFF. CDR3 DNA: TGTGCCAGCAGCCAGACGACACTCAACACCGGGGAGCTGTTTTTT.

This clone was counted only a few times. This chain links TRBV25-1 with TRBJ1-3, with D unresolved. Germline V gives CDR1 MGHDK, CDR2 SYGVNS. There are 13 residues in the CDR3. V was pared by 1 base and J by 4 bases, with 5 bases between. The CDR3 loop is CASSEWAGNTIYF. In DNA form, the CDR3 reads TGTGCCAGCAGTGAATGGGCCGGAAACACCATATATTTT.

Only a few counts were recorded for this clone. The rearrangement uses TRBV30 and TRBJ2-2; D not resolved. The V gene lost 4 bases and the J gene lost 6 bases, with 6 bases spanning the gap. The CDR3 contains 11 residues. Germline V gene data show CDR1 as GTSNPN and CDR2 as SVGIG (reference sequence). The chain's CDR3 is CAWTLSGELFF. In DNA, the CDR3 is TGTGCCTGGACCTTGTCCGGGGAGCTGTTTTTT.

The sample holds one count of this clone. This chain joins TRBV3-1 and TRBJ1-2; D is perhaps TRBD1 (5 bases). CDR1 is LGHDT, CDR2 YNNKEL, per germline (reference sequence). The CDR3 is 14 amino acids. V was shortened by 7 bases and J by 0 bases, with 12 bases between the two germline ends. Here the CDR3 reads CASTRAGANYGYTF. CDR3 nucleotide sequence: TGTGCCAGCACCCGAGCGGGGGCTAACTATGGCTACACCTTC.

This clone was seen at least ten times. This rearrangement joins TRBV10-3 to TRBJ2-3, with 7 bases matching TRBD2. The germline V gene encodes CDR1 ENHRY and CDR2 SYGVKD. The CDR3 totals 15 residues. V lost 7 bases, J lost 6 bases, and 13 bases stayed unmatched. The DNA for the CDR3 is TGTGCCATCACCGATAGGGGCGGGGGTAGGGATACGCAGTATTTT. Translated, it gives CAITDRGGGRDTQYF.